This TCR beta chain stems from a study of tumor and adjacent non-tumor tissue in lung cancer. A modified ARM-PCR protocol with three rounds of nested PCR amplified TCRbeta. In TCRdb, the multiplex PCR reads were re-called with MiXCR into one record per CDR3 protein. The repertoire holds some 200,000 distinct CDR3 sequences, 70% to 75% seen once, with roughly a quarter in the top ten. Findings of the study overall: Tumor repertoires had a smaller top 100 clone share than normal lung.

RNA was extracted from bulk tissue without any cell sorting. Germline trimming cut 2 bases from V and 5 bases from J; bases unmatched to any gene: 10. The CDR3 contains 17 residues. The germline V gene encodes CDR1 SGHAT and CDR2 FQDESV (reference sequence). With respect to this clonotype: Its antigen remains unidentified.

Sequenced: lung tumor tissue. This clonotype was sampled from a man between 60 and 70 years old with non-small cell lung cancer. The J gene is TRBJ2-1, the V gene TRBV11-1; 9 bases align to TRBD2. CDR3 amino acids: CASSLHRPAGGNNEQFF. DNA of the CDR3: TGTGCCAGCAGCTTACATCGGCCAGCGGGAGGCAACAATGAGCAGTTCTTC.